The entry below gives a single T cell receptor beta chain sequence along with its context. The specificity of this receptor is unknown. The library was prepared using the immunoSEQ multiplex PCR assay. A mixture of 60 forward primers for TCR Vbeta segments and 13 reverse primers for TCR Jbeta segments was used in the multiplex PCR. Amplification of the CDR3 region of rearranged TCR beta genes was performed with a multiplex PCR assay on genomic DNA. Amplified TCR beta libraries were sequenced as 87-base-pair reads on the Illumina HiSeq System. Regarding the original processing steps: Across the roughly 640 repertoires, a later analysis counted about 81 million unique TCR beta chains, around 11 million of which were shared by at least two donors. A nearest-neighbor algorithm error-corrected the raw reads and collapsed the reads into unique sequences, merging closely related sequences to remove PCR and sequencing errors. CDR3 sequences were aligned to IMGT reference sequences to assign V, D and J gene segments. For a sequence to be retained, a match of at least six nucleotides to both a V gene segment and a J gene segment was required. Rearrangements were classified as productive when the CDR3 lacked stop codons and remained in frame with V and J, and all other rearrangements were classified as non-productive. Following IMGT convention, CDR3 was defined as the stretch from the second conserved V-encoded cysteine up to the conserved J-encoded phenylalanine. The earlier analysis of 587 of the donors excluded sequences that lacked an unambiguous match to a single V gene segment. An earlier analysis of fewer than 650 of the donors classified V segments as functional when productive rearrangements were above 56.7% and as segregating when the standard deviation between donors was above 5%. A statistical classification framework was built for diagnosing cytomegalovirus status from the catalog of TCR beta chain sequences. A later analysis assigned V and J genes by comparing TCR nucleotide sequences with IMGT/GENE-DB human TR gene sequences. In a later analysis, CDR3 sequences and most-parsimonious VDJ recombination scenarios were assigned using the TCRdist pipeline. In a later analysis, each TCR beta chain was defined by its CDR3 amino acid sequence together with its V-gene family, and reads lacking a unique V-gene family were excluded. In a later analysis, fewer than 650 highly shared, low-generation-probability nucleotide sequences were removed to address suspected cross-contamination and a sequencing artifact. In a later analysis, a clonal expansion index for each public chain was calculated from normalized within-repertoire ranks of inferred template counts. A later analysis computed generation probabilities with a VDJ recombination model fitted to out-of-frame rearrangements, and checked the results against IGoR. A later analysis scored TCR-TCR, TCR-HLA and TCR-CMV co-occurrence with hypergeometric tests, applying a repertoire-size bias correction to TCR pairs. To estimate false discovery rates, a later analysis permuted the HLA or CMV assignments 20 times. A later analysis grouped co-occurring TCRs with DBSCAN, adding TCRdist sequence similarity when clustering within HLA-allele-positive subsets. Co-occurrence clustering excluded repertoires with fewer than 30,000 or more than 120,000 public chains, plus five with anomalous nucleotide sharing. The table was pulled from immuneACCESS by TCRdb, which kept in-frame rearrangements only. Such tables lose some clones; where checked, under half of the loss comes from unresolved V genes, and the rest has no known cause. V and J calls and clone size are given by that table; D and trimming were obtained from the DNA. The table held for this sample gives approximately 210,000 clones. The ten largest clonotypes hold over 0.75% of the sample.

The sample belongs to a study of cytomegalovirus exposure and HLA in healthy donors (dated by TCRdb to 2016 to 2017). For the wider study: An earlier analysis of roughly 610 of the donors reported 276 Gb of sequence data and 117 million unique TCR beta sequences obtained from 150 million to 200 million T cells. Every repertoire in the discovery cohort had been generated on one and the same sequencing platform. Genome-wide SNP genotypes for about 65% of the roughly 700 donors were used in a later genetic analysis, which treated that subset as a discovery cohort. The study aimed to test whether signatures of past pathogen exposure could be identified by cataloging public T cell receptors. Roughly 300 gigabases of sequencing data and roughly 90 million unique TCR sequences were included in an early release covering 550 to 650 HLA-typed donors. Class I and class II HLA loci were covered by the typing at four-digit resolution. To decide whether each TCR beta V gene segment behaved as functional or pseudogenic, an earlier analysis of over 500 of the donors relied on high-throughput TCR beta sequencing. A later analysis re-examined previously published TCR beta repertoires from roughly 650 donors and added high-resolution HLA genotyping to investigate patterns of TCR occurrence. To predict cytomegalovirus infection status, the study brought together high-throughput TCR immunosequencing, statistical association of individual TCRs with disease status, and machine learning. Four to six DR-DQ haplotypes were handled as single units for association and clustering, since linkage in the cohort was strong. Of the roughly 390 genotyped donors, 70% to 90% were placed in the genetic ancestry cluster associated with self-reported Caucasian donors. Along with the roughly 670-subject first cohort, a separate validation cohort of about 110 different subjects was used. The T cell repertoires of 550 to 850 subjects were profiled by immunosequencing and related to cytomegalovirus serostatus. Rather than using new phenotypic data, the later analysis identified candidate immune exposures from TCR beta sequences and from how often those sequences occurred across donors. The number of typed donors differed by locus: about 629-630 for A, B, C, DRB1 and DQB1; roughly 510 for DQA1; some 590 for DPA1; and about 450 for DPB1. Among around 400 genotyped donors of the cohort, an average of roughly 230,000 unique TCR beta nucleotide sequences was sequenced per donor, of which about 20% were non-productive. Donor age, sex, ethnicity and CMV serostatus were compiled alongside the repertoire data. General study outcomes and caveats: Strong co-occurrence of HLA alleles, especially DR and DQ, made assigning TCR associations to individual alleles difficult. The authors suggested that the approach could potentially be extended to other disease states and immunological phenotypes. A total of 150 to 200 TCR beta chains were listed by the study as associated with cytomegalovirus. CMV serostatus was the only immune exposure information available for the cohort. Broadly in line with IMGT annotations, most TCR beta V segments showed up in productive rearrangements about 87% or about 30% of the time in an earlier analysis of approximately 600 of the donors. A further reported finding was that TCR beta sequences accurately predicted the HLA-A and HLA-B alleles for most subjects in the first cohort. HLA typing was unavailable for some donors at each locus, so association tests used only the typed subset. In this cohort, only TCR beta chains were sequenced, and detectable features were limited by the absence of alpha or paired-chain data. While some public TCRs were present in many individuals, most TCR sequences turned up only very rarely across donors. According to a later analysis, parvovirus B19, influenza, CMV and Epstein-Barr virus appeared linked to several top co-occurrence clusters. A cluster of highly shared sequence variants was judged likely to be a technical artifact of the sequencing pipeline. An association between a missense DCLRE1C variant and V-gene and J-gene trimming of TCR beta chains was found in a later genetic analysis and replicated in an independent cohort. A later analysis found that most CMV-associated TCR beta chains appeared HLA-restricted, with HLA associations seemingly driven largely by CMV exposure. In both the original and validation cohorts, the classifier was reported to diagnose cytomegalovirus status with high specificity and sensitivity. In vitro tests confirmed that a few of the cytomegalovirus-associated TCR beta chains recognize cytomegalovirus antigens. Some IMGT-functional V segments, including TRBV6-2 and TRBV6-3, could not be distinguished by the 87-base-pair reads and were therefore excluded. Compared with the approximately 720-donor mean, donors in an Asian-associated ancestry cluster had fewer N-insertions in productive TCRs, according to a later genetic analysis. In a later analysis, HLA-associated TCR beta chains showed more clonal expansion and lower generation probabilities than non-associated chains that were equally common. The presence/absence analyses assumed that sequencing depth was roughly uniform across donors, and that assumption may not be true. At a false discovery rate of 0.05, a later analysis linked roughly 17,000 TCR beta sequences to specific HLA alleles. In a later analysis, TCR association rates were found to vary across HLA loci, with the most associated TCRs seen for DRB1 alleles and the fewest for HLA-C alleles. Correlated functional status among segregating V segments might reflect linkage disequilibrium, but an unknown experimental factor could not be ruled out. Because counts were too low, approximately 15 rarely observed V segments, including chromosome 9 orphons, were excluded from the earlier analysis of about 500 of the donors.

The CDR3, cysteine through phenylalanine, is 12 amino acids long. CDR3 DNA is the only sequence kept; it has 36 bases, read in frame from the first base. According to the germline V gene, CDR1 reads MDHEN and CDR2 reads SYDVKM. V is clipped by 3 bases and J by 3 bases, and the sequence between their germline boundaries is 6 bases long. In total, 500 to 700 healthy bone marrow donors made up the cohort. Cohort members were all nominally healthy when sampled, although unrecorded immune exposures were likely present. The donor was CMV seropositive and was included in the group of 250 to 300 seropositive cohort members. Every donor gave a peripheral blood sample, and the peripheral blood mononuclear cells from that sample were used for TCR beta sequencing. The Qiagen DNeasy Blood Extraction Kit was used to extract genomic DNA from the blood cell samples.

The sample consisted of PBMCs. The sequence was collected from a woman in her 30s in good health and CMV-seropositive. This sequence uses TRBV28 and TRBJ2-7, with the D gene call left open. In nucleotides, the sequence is TGTGCCAGCAGTTTCCGACTCTACGAGCAGTACTTC. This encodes CASSFRLYEQYF.